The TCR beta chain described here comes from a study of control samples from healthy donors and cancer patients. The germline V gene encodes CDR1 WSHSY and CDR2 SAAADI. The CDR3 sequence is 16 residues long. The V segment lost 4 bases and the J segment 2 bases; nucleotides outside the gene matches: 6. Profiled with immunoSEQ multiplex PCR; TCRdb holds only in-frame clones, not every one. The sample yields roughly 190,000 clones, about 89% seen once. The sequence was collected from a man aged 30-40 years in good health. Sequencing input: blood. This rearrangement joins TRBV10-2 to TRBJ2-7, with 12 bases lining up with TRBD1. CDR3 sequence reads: CASSGMGQGATYEQYF. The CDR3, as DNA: TGCGCCAGCAGTGGAATGGGACAGGGGGCCACCTACGAGCAGTACTTC.